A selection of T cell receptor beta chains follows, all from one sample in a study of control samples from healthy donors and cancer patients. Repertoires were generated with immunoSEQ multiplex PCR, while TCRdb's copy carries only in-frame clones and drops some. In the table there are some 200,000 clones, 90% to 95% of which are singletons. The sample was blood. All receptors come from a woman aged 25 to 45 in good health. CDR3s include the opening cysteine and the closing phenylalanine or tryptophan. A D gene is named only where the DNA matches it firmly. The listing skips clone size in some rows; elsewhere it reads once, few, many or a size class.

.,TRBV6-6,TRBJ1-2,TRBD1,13,TGTGCCAGCAGCCCTACAGGGGACTATGGCTACACCTTC,CASSPTGDYGYTF
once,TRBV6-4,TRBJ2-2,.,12,TGTGCCAGCAGAGCGGATATCGGGGAGCTGTTTTTT,CASRADIGELFF
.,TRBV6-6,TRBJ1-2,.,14,TGTGCCAGCAGTTACTCTGGGGGAGTCTATGGCTACACCTTC,CASSYSGGVYGYTF
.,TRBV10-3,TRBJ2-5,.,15,TGTGCCATCAGTGAGGTGCCAGGGTCGAGCGAGACCCAGTACTTC,CAISEVPGSSETQYF
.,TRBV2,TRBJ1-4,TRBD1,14,TGTGCCAGCAGTGACAGGGGGCGGGTAGAAAAACTGTTTTTT,CASSDRGRVEKLFF
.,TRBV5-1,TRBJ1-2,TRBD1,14,TGCGCCAGCAGCCCGACAGGGAGAAGCTATGGCTACACCTTC,CASSPTGRSYGYTF
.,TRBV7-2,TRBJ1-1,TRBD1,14,TGTGCCAGCAGCCCCGGGACAGGGAGCACTGAAGCTTTCTTT,CASSPGTGSTEAFF
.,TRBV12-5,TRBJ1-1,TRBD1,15,TGTGCTAGTGGTTTGGTGACAGGGGCGAACACTGAAGCTTTCTTT,CASGLVTGANTEAFF
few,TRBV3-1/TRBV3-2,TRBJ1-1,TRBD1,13,TGTGCCAGCAGCCAAGTCCAGGGGGCGGGAGCTTTCTTT,CASSQVQGAGAFF
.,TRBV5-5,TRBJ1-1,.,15,TGTGCCAGCAGCCCCCAAAGGACGCCGAACACTGAAGCTTTCTTT,CASSPQRTPNTEAFF